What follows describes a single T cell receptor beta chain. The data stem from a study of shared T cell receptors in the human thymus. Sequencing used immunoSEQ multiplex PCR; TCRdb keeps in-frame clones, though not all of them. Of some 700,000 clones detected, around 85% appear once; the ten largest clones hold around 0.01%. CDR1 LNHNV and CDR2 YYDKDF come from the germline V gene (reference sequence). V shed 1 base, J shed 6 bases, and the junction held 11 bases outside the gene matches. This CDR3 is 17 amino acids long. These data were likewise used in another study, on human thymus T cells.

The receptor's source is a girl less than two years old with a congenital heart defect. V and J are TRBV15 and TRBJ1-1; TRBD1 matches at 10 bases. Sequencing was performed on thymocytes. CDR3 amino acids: CATSRGVPGQGYSEAFF. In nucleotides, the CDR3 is TGTGCCACCAGCAGAGGGGTGCCGGGACAGGGGTACTCTGAAGCTTTCTTT.